These 19 T cell receptor beta chains originate from one sample sequenced in a study of control samples from healthy donors and cancer patients. Generated by immunoSEQ multiplex PCR, the TCRdb table keeps only in-frame clones and is missing some. The repertoire holds fewer than 120,000 clones, with approximately 90% as singletons. The sequencing sample was made of PBMCs. All receptors derive from a woman in her sixties with lung cancer.

The chain has TRBV7-8 and TRBJ1-1, with TRBD1 matching over 7 bases. The germline V gene encodes CDR1 SGHVS and CDR2 FQNEAQ. This CDR3 spans 17 amino acids. J was trimmed by 3 bases and V by 8 bases; bases with no gene match: 18. This CDR3 reads CASLRGEGAKGDTEAFF. CDR3 bases: TGTGCCAGCCTAAGAGGGGAGGGGGCGAAGGGGGACACTGAAGCTTTCTTT.

The chain carries TRBV6-6 and TRBJ2-6, with a weak D call TRBD1 (6 bases). Per the germline V gene, CDR1 is MNHNY and CDR2 is SVGAGI (reference sequence). The CDR3 has 16 residues. Trimming pared 4 bases from V and 0 bases from J, leaving 10 bases between. The CDR3 spells CASSSVQGSGANVLTF. As DNA, the CDR3 is TGTGCCAGCAGTTCTGTACAGGGCTCTGGGGCCAACGTCCTGACTTTC.

The chain recombines TRBV27 with TRBJ1-2; a weak D match, TRBD1 (5 bases). Germline CDR1 MNHEY, CDR2 SMNVEV (reference sequence). V was clipped by 8 bases and J by 2 bases, with 15 bases between them. This CDR3 has 14 residues. The CDR3 region is CASLGQGQNYGYTF. CDR3 DNA sequence: TGTGCCAGCCTTGGTCAGGGCCAAAACTATGGCTACACCTTC.

The chain's CDR3 is CASSLSPGTANEKLFF. The DNA of the CDR3 is TGTGCCAGCTCACTCAGTCCCGGGACAGCTAATGAAAAACTGTTTTTT. The chain carries TRBV18 and TRBJ1-4; 7 bases are a match to TRBD1. Germline CDR1 KGHSH, CDR2 LQKENI. Unmatched junction bases numbered 8, after V lost 4 bases and J lost 3 bases. This CDR3 comprises 16 residues.

The chain's CDR3 is CASSETRGYGYTF. The CDR3 coding sequence is TGCGCCAGCAGCGAAACTAGGGGCTATGGCTACACCTTC. The chain combines TRBV5-1 with TRBJ1-2, with a possible D match to TRBD1 (5 bases). The CDR3 sequence is 13 residues long. Germline V CDR1 and CDR2: SGHRS, YFSETQ. V was clipped by 4 bases and J by 4 bases, with 11 bases between them.

The V call is TRBV2, the J call TRBJ1-6; 7 bases agree with TRBD1. The CDR3 has 15 amino acids. V shed 6 bases and J 7 bases; nucleotides not matched to a gene: 9. Germline-derived CDR1 and CDR2 are SNHLY and FYNNEI. CDR3 DNA: TGTGCCAGCAGGAGGGGACAGCAAGCGAATTCACCCCTCCACTTT. It specifies CASRRGQQANSPLHF. Combining the CDR3 with reference TRBV2 and TRBJ1-6 gives the whole variable domain EPEVTQTPSHQVTQMGQEVILRCVPISNHLYFYWYRQILGQKVEFLVSFYNNEISEKSEIFDDQFSVERPDGSNFTLKIRSTKLEDSAMYFCASRRGQQANSPLHFGNGTRLTVT.

The chain employs TRBV7-2 and TRBJ2-7; D is ambiguous. Per the germline V gene, CDR1 is SGHTA and CDR2 is FQGNSA. V lost 6 bases, J lost 0 bases, and 9 bases lay in between. This CDR3 contains 13 residues. CDR3 bases: TGTGCCAGCAGGGGTCCCAGCTCCTACGAGCAGTACTTC. Translating it yields CASRGPSSYEQYF.

In regard to this clone: The junction departs from the called germline gene at one end, perhaps through a read error. The rearrangement joins TRBV6-1 to TRBJ2-5; D gene ambiguous. The CDR3 spans 14 residues. CDR1 and CDR2 (germline): MNHNS, SASEGT. The CDR3 DNA reads as TGTGCCAGCAGAGAAGGCGGTGTTGTAGAGACCCAGTACTTC. Its translation is CASREGGVVETQYF.

The rearrangement uses TRBV23-1 and TRBJ1-1, with D possibly TRBD1 on 5 matching bases. TRBV23-1 is identified as an open reading frame with a role that is uncertain. This CDR3 comprises 18 residues. Trimming pared 7 bases from V and 1 base from J, leaving 25 bases between. The DNA of the CDR3 is TGCGCCAGCATAAGATTGGACACTTACAATGTAAGGAACACTGAAGCTTTCTTT. This gives the protein CASIRLDTYNVRNTEAFF.

The CDR3 DNA reads TGTGCCAGCAGCTCTTGGGAGGCCAACGTCCTGACTTTC. It encodes CASSSWEANVLTF. The V gene is TRBV5-6, the J gene TRBJ2-6; no reliable D call. CDR1 and CDR2 from the germline V gene are SGHDT and YYEEEE. V shed 3 bases and J shed 6 bases, with 7 bases lying between them. CDR3 length equals 13 residues.

The chain employs TRBV18 and TRBJ2-1, with 14 positions matching TRBD2. V gave up 6 bases and J gave up 5 bases; unmatched junction bases: 12. The CDR3 totals 18 residues. The germline V gene has CDR1 KGHSH and CDR2 LQKENI. The CDR3 nucleotides read TGTGCCAGCTCCCTCCCTGGGGGACTAGCGGGAGTGGACAATGAGCAGTTCTTC. Its protein product is CASSLPGGLAGVDNEQFF.

As regards this clone: Germline and junction disagree at one end, which may indicate a read error. This sequence joins TRBV5-1 and TRBJ2-2; D is perhaps TRBD2 (6 bases). Germline CDR1 SGHRS, CDR2 YFSETQ. The CDR3 runs to 16 residues. The CDR3: CASSLGGVPNTGELFF. The CDR3 DNA reads TGCGCCAGCAGCTTGGGCGGGGTCCCGAATACCGGGGAGCTGTTTTTT.

This rearrangement joins TRBV29-1 to TRBJ2-1, with D unresolved. This CDR3 contains 14 residues. V dropped 2 bases and J dropped 0 bases, with 8 bases sitting between them. Germline V CDR1 and CDR2: SQVTM, ANQGSEA. The CDR3 coding sequence is TGCAGCGTTGAAAGGCTATCCTCCTACAATGAGCAGTTCTTC. Protein: CSVERLSSYNEQFF.

This clone showed up just once. This chain uses TRBV6-5 with TRBJ1-2; D gene uncertain. Trimming removed 6 bases from V and 4 bases from J, with 12 bases in between. The CDR3 consists of 13 residues. Germline V gives CDR1 MNHEY, CDR2 SVGAGI. CDR3 in amino acids: CASSAGVIYGYTF. CDR3 bases: TGTGCCAGCAGCGCGGGAGTCATCTATGGCTACACCTTC.

The chain carries TRBV11-3 and TRBJ2-7; 7 bases fit TRBD1. The V and J ends lost 0 bases and 13 bases, in that order; junction bases with no gene match: 9. Looked up from germline, CDR1 is SGHNT and CDR2 is YENEEA. This CDR3 is built from 13 residues. The CDR3 DNA reads TGTGCCAGCAGCTTAGAAACCCGGGACAGTCGTTACTTC. This gives the protein CASSLETRDSRYF.

The table lists this clone with a count of one. The genes are TRBV5-1 and TRBJ2-5, with D possibly being TRBD2 (6 bases). The germline V gene encodes CDR1 SGHRS and CDR2 YFSETQ. The CDR3 spans 13 residues. Between the trimmed V and J ends, which lost 6 bases and 1 base, there was a span of 10 bases. For the CDR3, the DNA is TGCGCCAGCACCATGGGGGGCCAAGAGACCCAGTACTTC. Translating it yields CASTMGGQETQYF.

This chain links TRBV2 with TRBJ2-1, with D perhaps TRBD2 (6 bases). Per the germline V gene, CDR1 is SNHLY and CDR2 is FYNNEI. The germline V and J ends were trimmed by 6 bases and 3 bases, with 15 bases remaining between them. This CDR3 contains 15 residues. CDR3 loop: CASSRDGGYYNEQFF. CDR3 DNA sequence: TGTGCCAGCAGCCGGGACGGAGGGTACTACAATGAGCAGTTCTTC.

This clone was recorded once. This rearrangement joins TRBV19 to TRBJ1-5; D gene unclear. Germline V CDR1 and CDR2: LNHDA, SQIVND (reference sequence). V lost 3 bases to trimming and J lost 2 bases, with 8 bases between them. This CDR3 has 14 amino acids. The CDR3 DNA reads TGTGCCAGTAGTATCGGGAATGGCAATCAGCCCCAGCATTTT. Its protein product is CASSIGNGNQPQHF.

The chain recombines TRBV14 with TRBJ1-1; D unresolved. V was shortened by 5 bases and J by 6 bases, with 16 bases between the two germline ends. This CDR3 is 14 amino acids long. Germline V lookup: CDR1 SGHDN, CDR2 FVKESK. The CDR3 here is CASSDRTAPSEAFF. CDR3 DNA: TGTGCCAGCAGCGATCGGACGGCTCCATCTGAAGCTTTCTTT.